The sequence of this TCR beta chain was determined in a study of T cells in pancreatic ductal adenocarcinoma. Whole-study findings and limits: This surgical cohort overrepresents the minority presenting with early-stage disease. Tumor and blood clonality did not differ significantly, about 0.112 versus 0.072. Compared with tumor, blood showed more total productive templates and approximately 8-fold more clonotypes.

This CDR3 is 14 amino acids long. V lost 3 bases and J lost 4; bases outside the gene matches: 3. CDR1 and CDR2 (germline): KGHSH, LQKENI. Note on this clone: Antigen: not known.

TCRdb's copy holds only in-frame clones and misses some; the assay was immunoSEQ multiplex PCR. Among around 100,000 clones, about 95% were seen once, and the ten largest hold roughly 3%. No neoadjuvant therapy was given to the selected pancreatic ductal adenocarcinoma patients before their surgery. The sample consisted of PBMCs. The receptor was isolated from a human donor with pancreatic ductal adenocarcinoma. The chain couples TRBV18 to TRBJ2-7; 10 bases map to TRBD1. The CDR3 region is CASSPGQGKYEQYF. For the CDR3, the DNA is TGTGCCAGCTCACCGGGACAGGGGAAGTACGAGCAGTACTTC.